Listed below are T cell receptor beta chains from one sample, sequenced in a study of graft-versus-host responses after intestinal transplantation. TCRdb keeps only in-frame clones here, not all; method: immunoSEQ multiplex PCR. Of approximately 20,000 clones in the sample, approximately 79% are singletons; the top ten hold about 8.8%. Sequenced here: ileum tissue, sampled around 20 days after intestinal transplant. Receptors originate from a human patient who received an intestinal transplant, so some T cells may come from the graft donor. The CDR3 runs from the conserved cysteine through the conserved F or W. D genes are given only for firm matches. Size is omitted from some rows. Given values are once, few, many or a class for expanded clones.

V gene: TRBV7-6
clone size: .
D gene: .
J gene: TRBJ2-5
CDR3 DNA: TGTGCCAGCAGCTTAGCGATGGGTACCACAGGGGCAGCGGGTGTAGAGACCCAGTACTTC
CDR3 protein: CASSLAMGTTGAAGVETQYF

V gene: TRBV4-1
clone size: .
D gene: TRBD1
J gene: TRBJ1-2
CDR3 DNA: TGCGCCAGCAGCCAGGGACCACAGGGGGAAGTCTATGGCTACACCTTC
CDR3 protein: CASSQGPQGEVYGYTF

V gene: TRBV27
clone size: .
D gene: .
J gene: TRBJ2-1
CDR3 DNA: TGTGCCAGCAGTCTCGGACTCGAAATCAATGAGCAGTTCTTC
CDR3 protein: CASSLGLEINEQFF

V gene: TRBV19
clone size: .
D gene: .
J gene: TRBJ2-1
CDR3 DNA: TGTGCCAGTAGTTCTCTAGGTGTTCTTAGCTTGGATGAGCAGTTCTTC
CDR3 protein: CASSSLGVLSLDEQFF

V gene: TRBV7-8
clone size: .
D gene: TRBD1
J gene: TRBJ1-1
CDR3 DNA: TGTGCCAGCAGCTTCACCAGGGGGCGAGGGACTGAAGCTTTCTTT
CDR3 protein: CASSFTRGRGTEAFF

V gene: TRBV4-1
clone size: .
D gene: TRBD1
J gene: TRBJ1-6
CDR3 DNA: TGCGCCAGCAGCCAAGATCGGGGGACAGCGAGGTCACCCCTCCACTTT
CDR3 protein: CASSQDRGTARSPLHF

V gene: TRBV4-2
clone size: .
D gene: .
J gene: TRBJ2-2
CDR3 DNA: TGTGCCAGCAGCCACACGATACTAGGGTTGGTGGCCGGGGAGCTGTTTTTT
CDR3 protein: CASSHTILGLVAGELFF

V gene: TRBV4-3
clone size: .
D gene: TRBD2
J gene: TRBJ2-4
CDR3 DNA: TGCGCCAGCAGCCGGCAGCGGGGGGGGTGGGCCAAAAACATTCAGTACTTC
CDR3 protein: CASSRQRGGWAKNIQYF

V gene: TRBV4-2
clone size: .
D gene: .
J gene: TRBJ2-7
CDR3 DNA: TGTGCCAGCAGCCAAGAAGGTCTCGAGGGGGTCAACGAGCAGTACTTC
CDR3 protein: CASSQEGLEGVNEQYF

V gene: TRBV27
clone size: few
D gene: .
J gene: TRBJ1-5
CDR3 DNA: TGTGCCAGCAGTGGGGGGGTCGGTTTGCAGCCCCAGCATTTT
CDR3 protein: CASSGGVGLQPQHF

V gene: TRBV4-2
clone size: .
D gene: TRBD2
J gene: TRBJ2-7
CDR3 DNA: TGTGCCAGCAGCCAAGACCCACTACACGTCAGACTAGCGGGGGGGAACGAGCAGTACTTC
CDR3 protein: CASSQDPLHVRLAGGNEQYF

V gene: TRBV18
clone size: few
D gene: .
J gene: TRBJ2-5
CDR3 DNA: TGTGCCAGCTCCCCTTCAGGGCGCGAGACCCAGTACTTC
CDR3 protein: CASSPSGRETQYF

V gene: TRBV6-4
clone size: .
D gene: .
J gene: TRBJ1-6
CDR3 DNA: TGTGCCAGCAGTGACGGTACAGATAATTCACCCCTCCACTTT
CDR3 protein: CASSDGTDNSPLHF

V gene: TRBV25-1
clone size: .
D gene: .
J gene: TRBJ2-7
CDR3 DNA: TGTGCCAGCAGTGAATGGGAGGGGGAGATCTCCTACGAGCAGTACTTC
CDR3 protein: CASSEWEGEISYEQYF

V gene: TRBV9
clone size: few
D gene: .
J gene: TRBJ1-2
CDR3 DNA: TGTGCCAGCAGCGGCAGGGGTAAAGGGTATGGCTACACCTTC
CDR3 protein: CASSGRGKGYGYTF

V gene: TRBV27
clone size: few
D gene: .
J gene: TRBJ2-7
CDR3 DNA: TGTGCCAGCAGTTTCCCCCCCTACTACGAGCAGTACTTC
CDR3 protein: CASSFPPYYEQYF

V gene: TRBV18
clone size: .
D gene: .
J gene: TRBJ1-5
CDR3 DNA: TGTGCCAGCTCACCGGGGAGTCAGCCCCAGCATTTT
CDR3 protein: CASSPGSQPQHF

V gene: TRBV5-1
clone size: .
D gene: .
J gene: TRBJ1-2
CDR3 DNA: TGCGCCAGCAGCTTGGGCCACTCCCTTGACTATGGCTACACCTTC
CDR3 protein: CASSLGHSLDYGYTF

V gene: TRBV4-3
clone size: .
D gene: .
J gene: TRBJ2-7
CDR3 DNA: TGCGCCAGCAGCCAAGTCGTACTATACCACGAGCAGTACTTC
CDR3 protein: CASSQVVLYHEQYF

V gene: TRBV7-7
clone size: .
D gene: .
J gene: TRBJ2-7
CDR3 DNA: TGTGCCAGCAGCTTAGGGGGGGGGCACGAGCAGTACTTC
CDR3 protein: CASSLGGGHEQYF

V gene: TRBV6-5
clone size: .
D gene: .
J gene: TRBJ1-1
CDR3 DNA: TGTGCCAGCAGTTACTCTATACGGGGCACTGAAGCTTTCTTT
CDR3 protein: CASSYSIRGTEAFF

V gene: TRBV2
clone size: .
D gene: .
J gene: TRBJ2-3
CDR3 DNA: TGTGCCAGCAGTGCAGGGGGGCCTGGGGGCACAGATACGCAGTATTTT
CDR3 protein: CASSAGGPGGTDTQYF

V gene: TRBV21-1
clone size: once
D gene: .
J gene: TRBJ1-6
CDR3 DNA: TGTGCCAGCAGCCTCCGGGACAAGAATTCACCCCTCCACTTT
CDR3 protein: CASSLRDKNSPLHF

V gene: TRBV4-3
clone size: .
D gene: TRBD2
J gene: TRBJ2-1
CDR3 DNA: TGCGCCAGCAGCCGATCTACTAGCGGGGCTTGGAATGAGCAGTTCTTC
CDR3 protein: CASSRSTSGAWNEQFF

V gene: TRBV7-9
clone size: .
D gene: .
J gene: TRBJ1-5
CDR3 DNA: TGTGCCAGCAGCTTAGATGGACAATACGACTCTTGCCCCCAGCATTTT
CDR3 protein: CASSLDGQYDSCPQHF

V gene: TRBV11-3
clone size: .
D gene: .
J gene: TRBJ1-3
CDR3 DNA: TGTGCCAGCAGCTTCCCAGGACTCGGAAACACCATATATTTT
CDR3 protein: CASSFPGLGNTIYF

V gene: TRBV27
clone size: few
D gene: .
J gene: TRBJ2-7
CDR3 DNA: TGTGCCAGCAGTTTGGGGCAGAGCCTCTACGAGCAGTACTTC
CDR3 protein: CASSLGQSLYEQYF

V gene: TRBV7-8
clone size: few
D gene: TRBD2
J gene: TRBJ2-1
CDR3 DNA: TGTGCCAGCAGCGCCGAGACTAGCGGGAGGGCCGATGAGCAGTTCTTC
CDR3 protein: CASSAETSGRADEQFF

V gene: TRBV19
clone size: .
D gene: .
J gene: TRBJ1-4
CDR3 DNA: TGTGCCAGTAGAGAGGCGGGAACTAATGAAAAACTGTTTTTT
CDR3 protein: CASREAGTNEKLFF

V gene: TRBV27
clone size: .
D gene: .
J gene: TRBJ1-2
CDR3 DNA: TGTGCCAGCAGTTTATCGAGAGGTAGTGGCTACACCTTC
CDR3 protein: CASSLSRGSGYTF

V gene: TRBV29-1
clone size: .
D gene: .
J gene: TRBJ2-4
CDR3 DNA: TGCAGCGTGCGACTTCTAGCCAAAAACATTCAGTACTTC
CDR3 protein: CSVRLLAKNIQYF

V gene: TRBV5-5
clone size: .
D gene: .
J gene: TRBJ2-7
CDR3 DNA: TGTGCCAGCAGCTTGGTACTATACGAGCAGTACTTC
CDR3 protein: CASSLVLYEQYF

V gene: TRBV2
clone size: .
D gene: TRBD2
J gene: TRBJ2-3
CDR3 DNA: TGTGCCAGCAGTCGAGCGGGAGTTGGCACAGATACGCAGTATTTT
CDR3 protein: CASSRAGVGTDTQYF

V gene: TRBV27
clone size: .
D gene: TRBD2
J gene: TRBJ2-3
CDR3 DNA: TGTGCCAGCAGTCGAATAGCGGGCCTCACAGATACGCAGTATTTT
CDR3 protein: CASSRIAGLTDTQYF

V gene: TRBV6-5
clone size: .
D gene: TRBD2
J gene: TRBJ2-1
CDR3 DNA: TGTGCCAGCAGAGCTGGGACTAGCGCCTACAATGAGCAGTTCTTC
CDR3 protein: CASRAGTSAYNEQFF

V gene: TRBV7-8
clone size: once
D gene: TRBD1
J gene: TRBJ1-2
CDR3 DNA: TGTGCCAGCAGCTTTGACAGGGTATCGGGTCCTAACTATGGCTACACCTTC
CDR3 protein: CASSFDRVSGPNYGYTF

V gene: TRBV10-3
clone size: .
D gene: .
J gene: TRBJ2-3
CDR3 DNA: TGTGCCATCAACGGCGGGATCCGCACAGATACGCAGTATTTT
CDR3 protein: CAINGGIRTDTQYF

V gene: TRBV12-5
clone size: .
D gene: TRBD1
J gene: TRBJ2-1
CDR3 DNA: TGTGCTAGTGGTTTGGTAACAGGGGCTGAATCCTACAATGAGCAGTTCTTC
CDR3 protein: CASGLVTGAESYNEQFF

V gene: TRBV5-4
clone size: .
D gene: TRBD1
J gene: TRBJ2-2
CDR3 DNA: TGTGCCAGCAGCTCGGAACGGGACAGGGCGTACACCGGGGAGCTGTTTTTT
CDR3 protein: CASSSERDRAYTGELFF

V gene: TRBV6-6
clone size: once
D gene: .
J gene: TRBJ2-5
CDR3 DNA: TGTGCCAGCAGTTACCGGTGTGCTGAGACCCAGTACTTC
CDR3 protein: CASSYRCAETQYF

V gene: TRBV4-1
clone size: .
D gene: TRBD1
J gene: TRBJ2-7
CDR3 DNA: TGCGCCAGCAGCCCGGGACAGGGGGCGGTGGAGCAGTACTTC
CDR3 protein: CASSPGQGAVEQYF

V gene: TRBV6-5
clone size: few
D gene: .
J gene: TRBJ2-3
CDR3 DNA: TGTGCCAGCAGTTACTCCGGACGGAGGGGAGATACGCAGTATTTT
CDR3 protein: CASSYSGRRGDTQYF

V gene: TRBV7-2
clone size: .
D gene: .
J gene: TRBJ1-4
CDR3 DNA: TGTGCCAGCAGCTTAGACTATGCAACTAATGAAAAACTGTTTTTT
CDR3 protein: CASSLDYATNEKLFF

V gene: TRBV6-6
clone size: .
D gene: .
J gene: TRBJ1-5
CDR3 DNA: TGTGCCAGCAGTTACGGGGGCGGCAATCAGCCCCAGCATTTT
CDR3 protein: CASSYGGGNQPQHF

V gene: TRBV4-3
clone size: .
D gene: TRBD1
J gene: TRBJ2-1
CDR3 DNA: TGCGCCAGCAGCCCAGAGGGGACAGTGGACTCCTACAATGAGCAGTTCTTC
CDR3 protein: CASSPEGTVDSYNEQFF

V gene: TRBV27
clone size: medium-sized
D gene: .
J gene: TRBJ1-2
CDR3 DNA: TGTGCCAGCGGTCCAGGCCTTAACTATGGCTACACCTTC
CDR3 protein: CASGPGLNYGYTF

V gene: TRBV18
clone size: .
D gene: .
J gene: TRBJ1-4
CDR3 DNA: TGTGCCAGCTCACCCCATCACAGGGCGACTAATGAAAAACTGTTTTTT
CDR3 protein: CASSPHHRATNEKLFF

V gene: TRBV13
clone size: medium-sized
D gene: .
J gene: TRBJ2-7
CDR3 DNA: TGTGCCAGCAGCTTAGGGGGGCTCAACGAGCAGTACTTC
CDR3 protein: CASSLGGLNEQYF

V gene: TRBV4-2
clone size: .
D gene: TRBD1
J gene: TRBJ2-5
CDR3 DNA: TGTGCCAGCAGCCCAGGGGACAGGGGGACTCAAGAGACCCAGTACTTC
CDR3 protein: CASSPGDRGTQETQYF

V gene: TRBV5-1
clone size: .
D gene: .
J gene: TRBJ2-5
CDR3 DNA: TGCGCCAGCATAGCCCAGCCAGGGGAGACCCAGTACTTC
CDR3 protein: CASIAQPGETQYF

V gene: TRBV13
clone size: once
D gene: .
J gene: TRBJ1-2
CDR3 DNA: TGTGCCAGCAGCTCATACTCAGGTGCAAACTATGGCTACACCTTC
CDR3 protein: CASSSYSGANYGYTF